This record covers a single T cell receptor (beta chain). The study assigned cohorts using participant-reported clinical history. Authors' methods: Estimates of nucleated cell counts were drawn from the amplification of reference gene primers. Assay: immunoSEQ multiplex PCR; the TCRdb copy retains only in-frame clones and omits some. D and trimming were read from the DNA, whereas the V and J calls and clone size are those reported in that table. This sample has approximately 140,000 clones; approximately 84% occur once, and the top ten carry 3.5% to 5%. The sample comes from a study of blood T cell repertoires in COVID-19. Across the whole study: Donors in the United States, Italy and Spain gave samples during acute or convalescent COVID-19. PBMCs, B-cell-depleted T cells, or T cells provided the cDNA or gDNA that made up the material.

The CDR3 is 15 residues long. CDR1 and CDR2 (germline): SEHNR, FQNEAQ (reference sequence). V dropped 8 bases and J dropped 0; count of bases not matched to a gene: 7. Sequencing input: PBMCs or T cells enriched from blood (not recorded which). This TCR came from a man in his forties or fifties in a cohort exposed to, infected with or recovered from COVID-19 (not recorded which). The chain has TRBV7-9 and TRBJ2-1; TRBD2 matches 7 bases. The CDR3 sequence is CASSGGRGSYNEQFF. CDR3 coding DNA: TGTGCCAGCTCTGGCGGGAGAGGCTCCTACAATGAGCAGTTCTTC.